These 24 T cell receptor beta chains were all obtained from the same sample, sequenced in a study of OX40 agonist ivuxolimab in advanced cancers. The protocol was immunoSEQ multiplex PCR, while the TCRdb copy is restricted to in-frame clones and leaves out a portion. The profile shows more than 85,000 clones, about 89% of them singletons. The sample consisted of CD4+ or CD8+ T cells sorted from blood, taken in a trial of the OX40 agonist ivuxolimab. All receptors derive from an adult with an advanced solid tumor such as melanoma, head and neck, liver or kidney cancer.

The gene calls are TRBV10-3 and TRBJ2-1, with D possibly matching TRBD2 (6 bases). Germline V lookup: CDR1 ENHRY, CDR2 SYGVKD. V was cut by 0 bases and J by 4 bases, with 16 bases left in between. The CDR3 spans 17 residues. Here the CDR3 DNA reads TGTGCCATCAGTGAGTCGACTCCCGGGGGTCCTTACAATGAGCAGTTCTTC. Amino acids: CAISESTPGGPYNEQFF.

The chain carries TRBV19 and TRBJ2-2, with D possibly called TRBD1 or TRBD2 (6 bases each). Deletions cut 4 bases from V and 7 bases from J, with 13 bases between. Germline CDR1 is LNHDA and CDR2 is SQIVND (reference sequence). The CDR3 extends over 14 amino acids. The CDR3 bases are TGTGCCAGTAGTACCGCGGAGGGGGTCGGGGAGCTGTTTTTT. Translating it yields CASSTAEGVGELFF.

In this sample, this clone turned up once. The chain couples TRBV7-2 to TRBJ2-2; 7 bases line up with TRBD1. The germline CDR1 and CDR2 sequences are SGHTA and FQGNSA. This CDR3 comprises 18 residues. V shed 3 bases, J shed 0 bases, and the junction held 10 bases outside the gene matches. CDR3 loop: CASSLTPGQSANTGELFF. The CDR3 coding sequence is TGTGCCAGCAGCTTGACCCCGGGACAGAGTGCGAACACCGGGGAGCTGTTTTTT.

The gene calls are TRBV7-2 and TRBJ1-5, with D unresolved. The length of the CDR3 is 16 residues. Trimming left V 1 base short and J 5 bases short, with 15 bases between. From germline, CDR1 is SGHTA and CDR2 FQGNSA. DNA for the CDR3: TGTGCCAGCAGCTTAGGCCCCGGGTCAGTCGATCAGCCCCAGCATTTT. Protein: CASSLGPGSVDQPQHF. Looking up the rest from reference TRBV7-2 and TRBJ1-5 gives the full variable domain: GAGVSQSPSNKVTEKGKDVELRCDPISGHTALYWYRQSLGQGLEFLIYFQGNSAPDKSGLPSDRFSAERTGGSVSTLTIQRTQQEDSAVYLCASSLGPGSVDQPQHFGDGTRLSIL.

This clone was detected a few times. The V and J genes are TRBV7-9 and TRBJ1-2; D call uncertain. The CDR3 is made up of 14 amino acids. Trimming removed 5 bases at V and 8 bases at J, with 18 bases between. The V gene's germline CDR1 is SEHNR and CDR2 FQNEAQ (reference sequence). The CDR3 sequence: CASSPFQSPGGYTF. As DNA, the CDR3 is TGTGCCAGCAGCCCCTTTCAATCGCCCGGAGGCTACACCTTC.

This chain joins TRBV28 and TRBJ1-4; TRBD1 matches 8 bases. The V segment lost 4 bases and the J segment 2 bases; nucleotides outside the gene matches: 9. From germline, CDR1 is MDHEN and CDR2 SYDVKM. This CDR3 has 17 amino acids. The CDR3 is CASSSWTGTETNEKLFF. The CDR3 bases are TGTGCCAGCAGTTCGTGGACAGGGACTGAGACTAATGAAAAACTGTTTTTT.

The rearrangement joins TRBV6-6 to TRBJ1-5; TRBD1 agrees at 8 bases. Germline V gene sequence: CDR1 MNHNY, CDR2 SVGAGI (reference sequence). Trimming took 6 bases from V and 7 from J; bases not matched to a gene: 8. The CDR3 contains 14 residues. CDR3 residues: CASSPRTGIQPQHF. CDR3 DNA sequence: TGTGCCAGCAGCCCCCGGACAGGGATCCAGCCCCAGCATTTT.

V and J are TRBV19 and TRBJ1-2, with TRBD1 as a possible D gene (5 bases). With 2 bases removed from V and 0 bases from J, the gap between germline ends came to 7 bases. The CDR3 consists of 14 residues. Per the germline V gene, CDR1 is LNHDA and CDR2 is SQIVND (reference sequence). The CDR3 coding sequence is TGTGCCAGTAGTATACCGACAGCTAACTATGGCTACACCTTC. It translates to CASSIPTANYGYTF.

The chain is built from TRBV5-1 and TRBJ2-6; no definite D call. The CDR3 has 16 residues. V was clipped by 0 bases and J by 0 bases, with 7 bases between them. CDR1 SGHRS and CDR2 YFSETQ come from the germline V gene. The CDR3 region has the DNA TGCGCCAGCAGCTTGGGACACCGCTCTGGGGCCAACGTCCTGACTTTC. Amino acids: CASSLGHRSGANVLTF.

Of note for this clone: The junction departs from the called germline gene at one end, perhaps through a read error. The chain recombines TRBV7-9 with TRBJ1-2; 11 positions match TRBD1. From germline, CDR1 is SEHNR and CDR2 FQNEAQ (reference sequence). The CDR3 is 13 amino acids. The CDR3 reads CASSLLDRGPDSF. CDR3 nucleotides: TGTGCCAGCAGCTTACTGGACAGGGGGCCGGACAGCTTC.

This chain links TRBV28 with TRBJ1-6; D is undetermined. The V and J ends lost 2 bases and 4 bases respectively, with 9 bases between them. This CDR3 has 15 residues. Germline V gene sequence: CDR1 MDHEN, CDR2 SYDVKM. The DNA of the CDR3 is TGTGCCAGCAGTTTAGGGCAGTTGTATAATTCACCCCTCCACTTT. Translating gives CASSLGQLYNSPLHF.

The chain carries TRBV27 and TRBJ1-1; TRBD1 matches at 9 bases. This CDR3 has 14 residues. V trimming: 5 bases; J trimming: 1 base; junction bases outside the gene matches: 2. The germline V gene has CDR1 MNHEY and CDR2 SMNVEV (reference sequence). The DNA for the CDR3 is TGTGCCAGCAGTCGGGACAGGGCGAACACTGAAGCTTTCTTT. Translating it yields CASSRDRANTEAFF.

This clone showed up just once. V usage is TRBV5-1 and J usage is TRBJ1-1; D gene ambiguous. This CDR3 contains 14 residues. Germline V gives CDR1 SGHRS, CDR2 YFSETQ. The V end was cut by 0 bases, the J end by 4 bases, with 10 bases between. The CDR3 bases are TGCGCCAGCAGCTTGGGGCAGGCGGGCACTGAAGCTTTCTTT. Translation: CASSLGQAGTEAFF.

The chain combines TRBV6-5 with TRBJ2-2; D not certain. The CDR3 loop spans 13 amino acids. Per the germline V gene, CDR1 is MNHEY and CDR2 is SVGAGI. Trimming pared 4 bases from V and 3 bases from J, leaving 6 bases between. The CDR3 here is CASSLSYTGELFF. In nucleotides, the CDR3 is TGTGCCAGCAGTTTGTCTTACACCGGGGAGCTGTTTTTT.

The chain carries TRBV5-8 and TRBJ2-7; 8 nucleotides match TRBD2. From germline, CDR1 is SGHTS and CDR2 YDEGEE. This CDR3 is built from 14 residues. V was pared by 3 bases and J by 6 bases, with 8 bases of the junction left unmatched. The CDR3 coding sequence is TGTGCCAGCAGCTCACTAGCGGCTTCTGGCGAGCAGTACTTC. This codes for CASSSLAASGEQYF.

V gene TRBV7-9 combines with J gene TRBJ1-5; D remains unclear. This CDR3 is 15 amino acids long. V lost 3 bases and J 1 base, leaving 10 bases between the germline ends. Germline CDR1 and CDR2: SEHNR and FQNEAQ (reference sequence). The CDR3 DNA reads as TGTGCCAGCAGCTTTTTGGTGGGGAGCAATCAGCCCCAGCATTTT. It specifies CASSFLVGSNQPQHF.

The J gene is TRBJ2-1, the V gene TRBV7-9; D remains ambiguous. Germline loops: CDR1 SEHNR, CDR2 FQNEAQ (reference sequence). V lost 5 bases and J lost 2, with 22 bases in between. CDR3 length: 18 residues. The CDR3 bases are TGTGCCAGCAGCAGAGGTACCGGCCATGGTTCCCCCTACAATGAGCAGTTCTTC. Translation: CASSRGTGHGSPYNEQFF.

Concerning this clone itself: An end of the junction differs from the germline gene, which may be a read error. This chain links TRBV5-1 with TRBJ2-7; D tentatively reads TRBD1 or TRBD2 (6 bases each). Germline CDR1 reads SGHRS; CDR2 reads YFSETQ. This CDR3 has 15 amino acids. CDR3 protein: CASSLVYGGSHEQYF. CDR3 nucleotide sequence: TGCGCCAGCAGCTTGGTTTACGGGGGCTCCCACGAGCAGTACTTC.

The chain recombines TRBV11-2 with TRBJ2-7, with D possibly TRBD2 on 5 matching bases. V lost 1 base to trimming and J lost 2 bases, with 9 bases between them. Germline V lookup: CDR1 SGHAT, CDR2 FQNNGV. The CDR3 is 14 amino acids. In DNA form, the CDR3 reads TGTGCCAGCAGCTTAGGAGACTATGCCTACGAGCAGTACTTC. It codes for CASSLGDYAYEQYF.

The rearrangement joins TRBV4-1 to TRBJ1-2; TRBD1 might be the D (5 bases). V lost 1 base, J lost 4 bases, and 13 bases lay in between. Germline V gene sequence: CDR1 MGHRA, CDR2 YSYEKL. The CDR3 runs to 15 residues. CDR3 coding DNA: TGCGCCAGCAGCCAAGGGATCGACAGATTCTATGGCTACACCTTC. Residues: CASSQGIDRFYGYTF.

The V and J genes are TRBV27 and TRBJ1-1; D perhaps matches TRBD1 (5 bases). The CDR3 is 12 residues long. Per germline, CDR1 MNHEY and CDR2 SMNVEV (reference sequence). The ends were cut back, 6 bases at V and 4 bases at J, with 9 bases in the middle. DNA of the CDR3: TGTGCCAGCAGGGGGGGAGGCACTGAAGCTTTCTTT. Its translation: CASRGGGTEAFF.

The CDR3 region is CASSIGGTSTDTQYF. The CDR3 DNA sequence: TGTGCCAGTAGTATAGGGGGGACTAGCACAGATACGCAGTATTTT. V gene TRBV19 combines with J gene TRBJ2-3, with a possible D match to TRBD2 (6 bases). Per germline, CDR1 LNHDA and CDR2 SQIVND (reference sequence). The CDR3 sequence is 15 residues long. Trimming took 1 base from V and 0 from J, leaving 8 bases between them. The whole variable domain, filled in from reference TRBV19 and TRBJ2-3, reads DGGITQSPKYLFRKEGQNVTLSCEQNLNHDAMYWYRQDPGQGLRLIYYSQIVNDFQKGDIAEGYSVSREKKESFPLTVTSAQKNPTAFYLCASSIGGTSTDTQYFGPGTRLTVL.

The chain is built from TRBV5-1 and TRBJ1-4; no clear D. Germline V gene sequence: CDR1 SGHRS, CDR2 YFSETQ. This CDR3 is 14 amino acids long. The ends were cut back, 4 bases at V and 8 bases at J, with 15 bases in the middle. For the CDR3, the DNA is TGCGCCAGCAGCCGCTTGGCGGGGTCGGAAAAACTGTTTTTT. Translating gives CASSRLAGSEKLFF.

The V gene is TRBV4-1, the J gene TRBJ2-7, with D maybe TRBD1 (7 bases). This CDR3 comprises 16 residues. From germline, CDR1 is MGHRA and CDR2 YSYEKL. The V end was cut by 0 bases, the J end by 6 bases, with 18 bases between. Here the CDR3 reads CASSQDRGRGVREQYF. The CDR3 region has the DNA TGCGCCAGCAGCCAAGATCGCGGCAGGGGGGTTCGCGAGCAGTACTTC.